This T cell receptor (beta chain) originates from a study of cytomegalovirus exposure and HLA in healthy donors. Whole-study findings and limits: Later analysis showed TCR association rates varying by HLA locus, highest for DRB1 and lowest for HLA-C.

PCR employed 60 Vbeta and 13 Jbeta primers. Assay: immunoSEQ multiplex PCR; the TCRdb copy retains only in-frame clones and omits some. The sample contains 200,000 or so clones, approximately 84% of which appear only once. The CDR3 totals 15 residues. CDR1 and CDR2 (germline): SGHNT, YYREEE (reference sequence). The V and J ends lost 0 bases and 6 bases, in that order; junction bases with no gene match: 1. This clone turned up a few times. Its target is not known. The rearrangement joins TRBV5-4 to TRBJ1-6; the match to TRBD1 covers 9 bases. The sequence derives from a girl under three years old in good health and CMV-seronegative. Sequencing was carried out using PBMCs. CDR3 residues: CASSLGQGGNSPLHF. In DNA, the CDR3 is TGTGCCAGCAGCTTGGGACAGGGGGGTAATTCACCCCTCCACTTT.